The next 30 T cell receptor beta chains were all read from a single sample in a study of T cells in Graves' hyperthyroidism and ophthalmopathy. Researchers amplified the TCR beta CDR3 regions from RNA transcripts. HTBI primers were employed in a first-round RT-PCR of the TCR CDR3. TCRdb reprocessed the multiplex PCR reads via MiXCR and lists one record per CDR3 protein. The sample yields 300,000 to 400,000 distinct CDR3 sequences, around 15% seen once. The material sequenced was blood. These receptor sequences come from a woman aged 25 to 39 with Graves' ophthalmopathy.

This clonotype was recorded many times. V gene TRBV6-1 combines with J gene TRBJ2-2, with a possible D match to TRBD2 (6 bases). CDR1 and CDR2 from the germline V gene are MNHNS and SASEGT. The CDR3 totals 17 residues. With 3 bases removed from V and 6 bases from J, the gap between germline ends came to 20 bases. CDR3 in amino acids: CASSDRDRGTSSGELFF. The CDR3 nucleotides read TGTGCCAGCAGTGATCGCGACCGGGGGACCTCCTCCGGGGAGCTGTTTTTT.

This clonotype has only a few counts. The CDR3 nucleotides read TGTGCCAGCAGCCCGTGGACAGGGCTACTGAACACTGAAGCTTTCTTT. Amino acids: CASSPWTGLLNTEAFF. The V gene is TRBV11-2, the J gene TRBJ1-1, with 8 bases matching TRBD1. Germline CDR1 is SGHAT and CDR2 is FQNNGV. V lost 5 bases and J lost 0; bases outside the gene matches: 8. The CDR3 covers 16 residues.

Ten or more counts support this clonotype. The chain joins TRBV20-1 to TRBJ2-7, with D possibly called TRBD1 or TRBD2 (6 bases each). Trimming left V 0 bases short and J 1 base short, with 16 bases between. The V gene's germline CDR1 is DFQATT and CDR2 SNEGSKA (reference sequence). The length of the CDR3 is 16 residues. The CDR3 protein is CSARDRRGTVSYEQYF. CDR3 nucleotide sequence: TGCAGTGCTAGAGATAGGAGGGGGACGGTATCCTACGAGCAGTACTTC.

The chain carries TRBV9 and TRBJ2-1, with 8 positions matching TRBD2. The length of the CDR3 is 16 residues. Trimming at V came to 3 bases and at J to 5 bases, leaving 10 bases not matched to a gene. Germline CDR1 reads SGDLS; CDR2 reads YYNGEE. CDR3 loop: CASSGPYGGENNEQFF. DNA for the CDR3: TGTGCCAGCAGCGGGCCGTACGGGGGGGAGAACAATGAGCAGTTCTTC.

This clonotype has ten or more counts. This sequence joins TRBV28 and TRBJ1-2; 7 bases agree with TRBD1. The ends lost 6 bases at V and 7 bases at J; junction bases unmatched: 8. Germline CDR1 reads MDHEN; CDR2 reads SYDVKM. The CDR3 has 13 residues. CDR3 in DNA: TGTGCCAGCAGCAACAGGGGCCCGCTTGGCTACACCTTC. It specifies CASSNRGPLGYTF.

This chain links TRBV29-1 with TRBJ2-7; TRBD1 might be the D (5 bases). Germline values: CDR1 SQVTM, CDR2 ANQGSEA. This CDR3 has 12 residues. V lost 7 bases, J lost 0 bases, and 10 bases lay in between. The CDR3: CSARQTSYEQYF. CDR3 DNA: TGCAGCGCCCGACAGACCTCCTACGAGCAGTACTTC.

This clonotype has at least ten counts. V gene TRBV3-1 combines with J gene TRBJ2-5; TRBD2 matches at 8 bases. The CDR3 has 16 amino acids. Per germline, CDR1 LGHDT and CDR2 YNNKEL (reference sequence). J was trimmed by 4 bases and V by 0 bases; bases with no gene match: 7. The chain's CDR3 is CASSQDGRGGRETQYF. Here the CDR3 DNA reads TGTGCCAGCAGCCAAGATGGCCGGGGGGGCCGAGAGACCCAGTACTTC.

This clonotype was counted only a few times. Germline is not matched at one junction end, which may reflect a read error. The chain recombines TRBV5-1 with TRBJ2-1, with D unclear. The germline V gene encodes CDR1 SGHRS and CDR2 YFSETQ. The CDR3 spans 16 residues. Here the CDR3 reads CASSSSPGKKWDERFF. The CDR3 DNA is TGCGCCAGCAGCTCTAGTCCGGGCAAAAAGTGGGATGAGCGGTTCTTC.

This clonotype was detected ten times or more. The J gene is TRBJ1-1, the V gene TRBV6-1, with TRBD1 as a possible D gene (6 bases). Trimming stripped 5 bases from V and 4 bases from J, with 8 bases between. The CDR3 is 12 amino acids. Germline V gene data show CDR1 as MNHNS and CDR2 as SASEGT. CDR3: CASSTGPTEAFF. DNA of the CDR3: TGTGCCAGCAGTACAGGGCCCACTGAAGCTTTCTTT.

There are many counts of this clonotype. The chain is built from TRBV4-1 and TRBJ2-5, with D hard to call. From germline, CDR1 is MGHRA and CDR2 YSYEKL. Trimming removed 1 base from V and 4 bases from J, with 7 bases in between. This CDR3 has 13 amino acids. The CDR3 DNA reads as TGCGCCAGCAGCCAAGCCGCCCGAGAGACCCAGTACTTC. It encodes CASSQAARETQYF.

This clonotype was seen at least ten times. The chain couples TRBV7-9 to TRBJ2-1; tentative D call: TRBD1 (5 bases). The CDR3 is made up of 14 amino acids. Germline CDR1 SEHNR, CDR2 FQNEAQ (reference sequence). Deletions cut 3 bases from V and 6 bases from J, with 12 bases between. CDR3 in amino acids: CASSFGRDGNEQFF. The CDR3 nucleotides are TGTGCCAGCAGCTTTGGCAGGGATGGCAATGAGCAGTTCTTC.

This clonotype was recorded at least ten times. This chain joins TRBV2 and TRBJ2-7; TRBD1 matches at 8 bases. The CDR3 is made up of 14 amino acids. The germline V gene has CDR1 SNHLY and CDR2 FYNNEI. V trimming: 8 bases; J trimming: 1 base; junction bases outside the gene matches: 7. CDR3 coding DNA: TGTGCCAGCTCCGAGGACAGGGCGTCCTACGAGCAGTACTTC. Residues: CASSEDRASYEQYF. Supplemented by reference TRBV2 and TRBJ2-7, the full variable domain reads EPEVTQTPSHQVTQMGQEVILRCVPISNHLYFYWYRQILGQKVEFLVSFYNNEISEKSEIFDDQFSVERPDGSNFTLKIRSTKLEDSAMYFCASSEDRASYEQYFGPGTRLTVT.

The table lists this clonotype with a few counts. This rearrangement joins TRBV7-9 to TRBJ2-4, with 11 bases identical to TRBD1. The CDR3 has 16 residues. Germline V gene sequence: CDR1 SEHNR, CDR2 FQNEAQ (reference sequence). J lost 6 bases, V lost 3 bases, and 7 bases had no gene match. As DNA, the CDR3 is TGTGCCAGCAGCTTGACGGACAGGGGGCCTATAAACATTCAGTACTTC. It yields the protein CASSLTDRGPINIQYF.

This clonotype came up a few times. The V and J genes are TRBV20-1 and TRBJ2-5; TRBD2 matches 7 bases. This CDR3 comprises 16 residues. V trimming: 2 bases; J trimming: 1 base; junction bases outside the gene matches: 10. Germline CDR1 is DFQATT and CDR2 is SNEGSKA (reference sequence). CDR3 loop: CSARPAGGGRQETQYF. In nucleotides, the CDR3 is TGCAGTGCTAGACCGGCTGGCGGGGGTCGCCAAGAGACCCAGTACTTC.

This clonotype was seen at least ten times. Germline is not matched at one junction end, which may reflect a read error. This chain connects TRBV5-1 to TRBJ2-1; D is ambiguous. CDR1 is SGHRS, CDR2 YFSETQ, per germline. This CDR3 comprises 12 residues. The CDR3 spells CASSLAYNEQFF. The DNA of the CDR3 is TGTGCCAGCAGCCTCGCTTACAATGAGCAGTTCTTC.

Points on this clonotype: Its ends do not fully match the called genes, so a read error is possible. The V call is TRBV11-2, the J call TRBJ2-5, with 12 bases lining up with TRBD1. The CDR3 is made up of 14 amino acids. Germline CDR1 is SGHAT and CDR2 is FQNNGV. The CDR3 sequence is CAGSSGQGAETQYF. CDR3 sequence (DNA): TGTGCCGGCAGCTCGGGACAGGGGGCTGAGACCCAGTACTTC. Filled out from reference TRBV11-2 and TRBJ2-5, the complete variable domain reads EAGVAQSPRYKIIEKRQSVAFWCNPISGHATLYWYQQILGQGPKLLIQFQNNGVVDDSQLPKDRFSAERLKGVDSTLKIQPAKLEDSAVYLCAGSSGQGAETQYFGPGTRLLVL.

The CDR3: CASSQGEIAASGIYNEQFF. The CDR3 bases are TGCGCCAGCAGCCAAGGGGAGATTGCCGCTAGCGGGATTTACAATGAGCAGTTCTTC. V gene TRBV4-1 combines with J gene TRBJ2-1, with 9 bases aligning to TRBD2. The ends lost 1 base at V and 4 bases at J; junction bases unmatched: 14. Germline values: CDR1 MGHRA, CDR2 YSYEKL. The CDR3 covers 19 residues.

This clonotype occurred many times. V gene TRBV20-1 combines with J gene TRBJ1-1, with D possibly being TRBD1 (6 bases). This CDR3 contains 14 residues. Trimming shortened V by 2 bases and J by 1 base, and 11 bases separated the two germline ends. CDR1 is DFQATT and CDR2 is SNEGSKA in the germline V gene (reference sequence). The CDR3 loop is CSARRGQPNTEAFF. The CDR3 coding sequence is TGCAGTGCTAGAAGGGGACAACCGAACACTGAAGCTTTCTTT.

This chain links TRBV2 with TRBJ2-7; 9 positions agree with TRBD1. CDR1 and CDR2 (germline): SNHLY, FYNNEI. The CDR3 covers 12 residues. Trimming cost V 8 bases and J 6 bases; bases outside gene matches: 5. CDR3: CASGQGSGEQYF. DNA of the CDR3: TGTGCCAGCGGACAGGGGTCAGGCGAGCAGTACTTC.

This clonotype showed up just once. V usage is TRBV29-1 and J usage is TRBJ2-1; D remains ambiguous. CDR1 is SQVTM and CDR2 is ANQGSEA in the germline V gene. V was clipped by 4 bases and J by 8 bases, with 12 bases between them. CDR3 length: 12 amino acids. The CDR3 DNA follows: TGCAGCGTTGGAAGCTTAAGGGATGAGCAGTTCTTC. Translation: CSVGSLRDEQFF.

This clonotype has at least ten counts. This chain joins TRBV3-1 and TRBJ2-6; D gene unclear. Germline-derived CDR1 and CDR2 are LGHDT and YNNKEL (reference sequence). Trimming left V 4 bases short and J 2 bases short, with 12 bases between. This CDR3 has 16 residues. CDR3 sequence: CASSRDIRPGANVLTF. The CDR3 DNA reads TGTGCCAGCAGCCGTGACATTAGACCTGGGGCCAACGTCCTGACTTTC.

This clonotype came up many times. This chain links TRBV12-5 with TRBJ1-6; D gene unclear. Trimming took 6 bases from V and 11 from J, leaving 14 bases between them. Per the germline V gene, CDR1 is LGHNT and CDR2 is FRNRAP. This CDR3 contains 13 residues. The CDR3 is CASGLGVRTPLHF. CDR3 nucleotide sequence: TGTGCTAGTGGCCTAGGAGTAAGGACACCCCTCCACTTT.

At least ten counts were recorded for this clonotype. The chain links TRBV4-1 to TRBJ1-5; D unclear. From germline, CDR1 is MGHRA and CDR2 YSYEKL. The CDR3 loop spans 15 amino acids. V lost 0 bases, J lost 2 bases, and 8 bases lay in between. The CDR3 nucleotides are TGCGCCAGCAGCCAAGAGGTCCAGGGCAATCAGCCCCAGCATTTT. Protein sequence: CASSQEVQGNQPQHF.

This clonotype was counted ten times or more. This chain uses TRBV5-5 with TRBJ1-4; D is unresolved. In germline, CDR1 is SGHKS, CDR2 YYEKEE (reference sequence). With 6 bases removed from V and 7 bases from J, the gap between germline ends came to 19 bases. The CDR3 consists of 15 residues. The chain's CDR3 is CASTTAGSWGEKLFF. The CDR3 DNA reads TGTGCCAGCACCACCGCGGGGAGTTGGGGTGAAAAACTGTTTTTT.

The sample holds many counts of this clonotype. The CDR3 coding sequence is TGTGCCAGCAGCTCCGCCTCCTATAATTCACCCCTCCACTTT. Translation gives CASSSASYNSPLHF. The chain carries TRBV6-1 and TRBJ1-6; no firm D call. The CDR3 covers 14 residues. The germline V gene has CDR1 MNHNS and CDR2 SASEGT. V was trimmed by 6 bases and J by 0 bases, leaving 6 bases between them.

In its sample, this clonotype was seen many times. The CDR3 sequence is CSAGGAGLAGGDGQYF. CDR3 bases: TGCAGTGCTGGGGGGGCCGGGCTAGCGGGGGGGGACGGGCAGTACTTC. V gene TRBV20-1 combines with J gene TRBJ2-7; 12 bases fit TRBD2. CDR3 length equals 16 residues. J was trimmed by 9 bases and V by 5 bases; bases with no gene match: 17. The germline V gene has CDR1 DFQATT and CDR2 SNEGSKA (reference sequence).

This clonotype came up many times. This chain joins TRBV12-3 or TRBV12-4 and TRBJ2-1; 9 bases are a match to TRBD1. With V trimmed by 5 bases and J by 10 bases, 9 bases remained unmatched. The CDR3 covers 14 residues. CDR3 region: CASSPRTGAPEQFF. The CDR3 nucleotides are TGTGCCAGCAGTCCACGGACAGGGGCCCCCGAGCAGTTCTTC.

The sample holds many counts of this clonotype. V and J are TRBV2 and TRBJ2-5; 7 bases line up with TRBD1. CDR1 and CDR2 from the germline V gene are SNHLY and FYNNEI. After removal of 2 bases from V and 4 bases from J, the junction contained 4 bases not matched to a gene. This CDR3 spans 14 amino acids. The CDR3 sequence: CASSEPRGRETQYF. The CDR3 nucleotides are TGTGCCAGCAGTGAACCGAGGGGGCGAGAGACCCAGTACTTC.

This clonotype was seen repeatedly, ten times or more. The V and J genes are TRBV12-3 or TRBV12-4 and TRBJ2-5, with D unclear. V was trimmed by 2 bases and J by 2 bases, leaving 9 bases between them. The CDR3 covers 14 residues. CDR3 DNA: TGTGCCAGCAGTTTACCGGCGAGGCAAGAGACCCAGTACTTC. Residues: CASSLPARQETQYF.

This clonotype was seen a few times. The rearrangement links TRBV19 to TRBJ1-3, with D unclear. Per germline, CDR1 LNHDA and CDR2 SQIVND (reference sequence). The CDR3 is 16 residues long. V was trimmed by 4 bases and J by 0 bases, leaving 13 bases between them. CDR3 DNA: TGTGCCAGTAGTAGGACCGTCGTGAGCTCTGGAAACACCATATATTTT. The encoded protein is CASSRTVVSSGNTIYF.